The text below deals with one T cell receptor (beta chain). Its recognized antigen is unknown. No base quality information exists; no much larger clone differs at one position. This sample is drawn from a study of T cell changes during pregnancy in multiple sclerosis (dated by TCRdb to between 2018 and 2021). As for the study more broadly: Changes in the T cell repertoire over the course of pregnancy were examined in this study in women with multiple sclerosis.

Library method: the immunoSEQ multiplex PCR assay. This immuneACCESS table, as held by TCRdb, lists in-frame sequences with V and J called but not all clones. Of the missing ones, under half trace to an unresolved V gene in checked studies; the others have no known cause. The sample table shows roughly 110,000 clones, and 85% to 95% are seen once. The ten largest clones capture more than 0.65% of the sample. The clonotype was recovered from a female donor in good health, enrolled as a control in a pregnancy study. Sample: peripheral blood, taken in the third trimester of pregnancy.

The DNA reads as follows: TGTGCCAGCAGTGAAGTTGGGACAGGGTATGGCTACACCTTC. Its coded protein is CASSEVGTGYGYTF. The rearrangement combines TRBV6-1 with TRBJ1-2; the junction holds 9 bases that match TRBD1. From cysteine to phenylalanine, the CDR3 is 14 amino acids long. Kept here is only the CDR3 DNA, which spans 42 bases and is read in frame from base 1. CDR1 and CDR2 are read off the germline V gene as MNHNS and SASEGT. For this chain, trimming is 1 base at the V end and 5 bases at the J end, and the number of junction bases without a gene match is 2.